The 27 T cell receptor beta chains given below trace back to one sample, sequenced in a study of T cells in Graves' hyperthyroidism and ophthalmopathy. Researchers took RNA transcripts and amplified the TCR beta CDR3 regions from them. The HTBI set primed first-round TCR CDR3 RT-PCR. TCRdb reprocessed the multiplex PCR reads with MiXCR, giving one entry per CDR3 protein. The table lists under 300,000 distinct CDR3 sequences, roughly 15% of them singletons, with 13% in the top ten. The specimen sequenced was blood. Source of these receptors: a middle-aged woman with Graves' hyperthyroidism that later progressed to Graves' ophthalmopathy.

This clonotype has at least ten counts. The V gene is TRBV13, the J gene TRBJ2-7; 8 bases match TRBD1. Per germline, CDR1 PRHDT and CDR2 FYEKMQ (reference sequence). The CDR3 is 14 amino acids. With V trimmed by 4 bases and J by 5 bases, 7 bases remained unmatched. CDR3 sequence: CASSSRGRGHEQYF. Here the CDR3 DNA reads TGTGCCAGCAGCTCCAGGGGGCGCGGGCACGAGCAGTACTTC.

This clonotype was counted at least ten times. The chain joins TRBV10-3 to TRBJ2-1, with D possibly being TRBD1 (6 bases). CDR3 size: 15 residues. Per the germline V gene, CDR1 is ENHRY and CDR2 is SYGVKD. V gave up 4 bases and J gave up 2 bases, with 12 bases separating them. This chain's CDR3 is CAISGVRGPYNEQFF. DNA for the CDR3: TGTGCCATCAGTGGCGTCAGGGGCCCCTACAATGAGCAGTTCTTC.

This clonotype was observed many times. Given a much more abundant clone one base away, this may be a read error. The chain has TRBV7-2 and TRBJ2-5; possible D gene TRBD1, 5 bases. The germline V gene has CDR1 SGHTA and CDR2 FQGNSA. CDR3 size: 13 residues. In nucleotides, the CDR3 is TGTGCCAGCAGCTTTACAGGCGAAGAGGCCCAGTACTTC. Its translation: CASSFTGEEAQYF.

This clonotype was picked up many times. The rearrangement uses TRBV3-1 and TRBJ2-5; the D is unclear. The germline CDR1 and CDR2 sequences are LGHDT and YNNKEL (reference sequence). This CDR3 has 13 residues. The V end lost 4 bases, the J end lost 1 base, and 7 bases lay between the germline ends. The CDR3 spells CASSRTSQETQYF. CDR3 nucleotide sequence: TGTGCCAGCAGCCGAACCTCCCAAGAGACCCAGTACTTC.

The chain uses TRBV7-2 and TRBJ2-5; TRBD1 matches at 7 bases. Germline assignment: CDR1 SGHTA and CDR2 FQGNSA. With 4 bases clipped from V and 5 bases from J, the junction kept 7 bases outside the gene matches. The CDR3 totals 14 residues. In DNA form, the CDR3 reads TGTGCCAGCAGCTCCTACAGGGGTCGGGAGACCCAGTACTTC. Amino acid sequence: CASSSYRGRETQYF.

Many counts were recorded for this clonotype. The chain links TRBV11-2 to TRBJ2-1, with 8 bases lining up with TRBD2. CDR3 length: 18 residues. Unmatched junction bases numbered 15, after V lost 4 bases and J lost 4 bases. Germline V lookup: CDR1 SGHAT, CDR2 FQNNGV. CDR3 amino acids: CASSWPRLSGIHYNEQFF. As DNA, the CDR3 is TGTGCCAGCAGCTGGCCACGGCTTAGCGGGATCCATTACAATGAGCAGTTCTTC.

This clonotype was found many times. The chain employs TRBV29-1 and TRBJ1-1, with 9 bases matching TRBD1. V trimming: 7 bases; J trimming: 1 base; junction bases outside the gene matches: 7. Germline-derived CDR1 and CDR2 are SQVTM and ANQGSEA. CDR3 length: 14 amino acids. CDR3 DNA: TGCAGCGCCACGGGACAGGGCGCGAACACTGAAGCTTTCTTT. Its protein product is CSATGQGANTEAFF.

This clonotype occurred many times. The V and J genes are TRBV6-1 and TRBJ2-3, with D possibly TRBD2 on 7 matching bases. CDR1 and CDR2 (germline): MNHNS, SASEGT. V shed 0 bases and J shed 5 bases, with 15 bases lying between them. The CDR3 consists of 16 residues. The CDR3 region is CASSEAWGGGRDTQYF. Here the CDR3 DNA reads TGTGCCAGCAGTGAAGCCTGGGGAGGGGGAAGAGATACGCAGTATTTT.

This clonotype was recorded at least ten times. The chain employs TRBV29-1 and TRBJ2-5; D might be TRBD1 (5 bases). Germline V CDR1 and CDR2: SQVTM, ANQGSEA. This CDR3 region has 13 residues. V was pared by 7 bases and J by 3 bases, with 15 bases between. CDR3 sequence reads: CSALTGAEETQYF. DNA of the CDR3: TGCAGCGCCTTGACTGGGGCTGAAGAGACCCAGTACTTC. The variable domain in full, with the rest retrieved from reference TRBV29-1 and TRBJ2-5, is SAVISQKPSRDICQRGTSLTIQCQVDSQVTMMFWYRQQPGQSLTLIATANQGSEATYESGFVIDKFPISRPNLTFSTLTVSNMSPEDSSIYLCSALTGAEETQYFGPGTRLLVL.

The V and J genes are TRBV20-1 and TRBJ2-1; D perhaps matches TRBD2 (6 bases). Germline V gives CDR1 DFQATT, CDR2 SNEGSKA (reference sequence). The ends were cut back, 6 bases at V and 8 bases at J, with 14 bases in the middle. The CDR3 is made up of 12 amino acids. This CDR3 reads CSAMGLGDEQFF. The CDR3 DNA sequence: TGCAGTGCCATGGGACTGGGCGATGAGCAGTTCTTC.

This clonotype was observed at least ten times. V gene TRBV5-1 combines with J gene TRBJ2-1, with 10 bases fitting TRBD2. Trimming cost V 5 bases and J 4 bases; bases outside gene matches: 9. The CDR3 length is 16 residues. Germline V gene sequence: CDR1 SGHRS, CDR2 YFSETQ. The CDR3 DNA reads TGCGCCAGCAGTCTAAATAGCGGGAGGATATACAATGAGCAGTTCTTC. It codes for CASSLNSGRIYNEQFF.

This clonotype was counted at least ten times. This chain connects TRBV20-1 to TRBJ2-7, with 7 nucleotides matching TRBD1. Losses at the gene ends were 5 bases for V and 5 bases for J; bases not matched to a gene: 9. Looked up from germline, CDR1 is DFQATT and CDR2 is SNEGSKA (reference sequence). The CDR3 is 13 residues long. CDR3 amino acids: CSAFTQGMHEQYF. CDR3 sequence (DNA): TGCAGTGCTTTTACACAGGGGATGCACGAGCAGTACTTC.

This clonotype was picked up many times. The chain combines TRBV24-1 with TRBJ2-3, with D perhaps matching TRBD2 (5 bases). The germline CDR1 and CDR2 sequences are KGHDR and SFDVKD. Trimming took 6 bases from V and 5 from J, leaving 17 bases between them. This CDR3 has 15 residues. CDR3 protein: CATSSTGSPVDTQYF. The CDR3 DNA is TGTGCCACCAGTTCGACGGGGAGTCCGGTAGATACGCAGTATTTT.

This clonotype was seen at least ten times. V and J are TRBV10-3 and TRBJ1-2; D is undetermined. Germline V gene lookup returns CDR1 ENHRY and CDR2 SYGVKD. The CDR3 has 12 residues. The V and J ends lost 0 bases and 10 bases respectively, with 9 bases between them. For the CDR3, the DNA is TGTGCCATCAGTGAGTCACAAACTTCCTACACCTTC. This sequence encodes CAISESQTSYTF.

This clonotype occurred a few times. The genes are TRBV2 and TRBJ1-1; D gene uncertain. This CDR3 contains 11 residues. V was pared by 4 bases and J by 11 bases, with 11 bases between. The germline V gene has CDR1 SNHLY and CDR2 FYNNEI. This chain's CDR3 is CASSGRRGAFF. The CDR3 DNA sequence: TGTGCCAGCAGTGGACGCAGAGGGGCTTTCTTT.

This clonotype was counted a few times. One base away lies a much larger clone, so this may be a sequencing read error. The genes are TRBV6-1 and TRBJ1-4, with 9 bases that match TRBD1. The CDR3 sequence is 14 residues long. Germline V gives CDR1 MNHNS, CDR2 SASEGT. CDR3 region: CASSTGGPNEKPFF. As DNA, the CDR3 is TGTGCCAGCAGTACAGGGGGCCCTAATGAAAAACCGTTTTTT.

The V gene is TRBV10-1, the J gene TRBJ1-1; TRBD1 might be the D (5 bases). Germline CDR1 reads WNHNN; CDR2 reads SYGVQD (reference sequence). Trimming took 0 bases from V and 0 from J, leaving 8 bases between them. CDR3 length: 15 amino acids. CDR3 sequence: CASSESGLVNTEAFF. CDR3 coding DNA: TGCGCCAGCAGTGAGTCGGGGCTGGTGAACACTGAAGCTTTCTTT.

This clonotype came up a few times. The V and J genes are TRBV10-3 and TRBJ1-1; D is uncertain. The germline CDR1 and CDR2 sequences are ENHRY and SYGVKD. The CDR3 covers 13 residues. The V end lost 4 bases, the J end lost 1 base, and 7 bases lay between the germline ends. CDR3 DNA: TGTGCCATCAGTGTGGGAGAGAACACTGAAGCTTTCTTT. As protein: CAISVGENTEAFF.

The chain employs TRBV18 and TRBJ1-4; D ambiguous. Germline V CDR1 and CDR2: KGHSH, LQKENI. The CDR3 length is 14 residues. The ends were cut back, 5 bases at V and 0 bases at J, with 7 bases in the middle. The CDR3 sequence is CASSATATNEKLFF. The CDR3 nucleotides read TGTGCCAGCTCAGCCACTGCAACTAATGAAAAACTGTTTTTT.

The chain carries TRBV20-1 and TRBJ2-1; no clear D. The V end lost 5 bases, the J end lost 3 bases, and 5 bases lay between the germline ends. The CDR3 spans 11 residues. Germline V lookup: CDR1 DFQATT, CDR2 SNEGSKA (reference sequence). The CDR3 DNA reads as TGCAGTGCTCGACTCTACAATGAGCAGTTCTTC. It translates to CSARLYNEQFF.

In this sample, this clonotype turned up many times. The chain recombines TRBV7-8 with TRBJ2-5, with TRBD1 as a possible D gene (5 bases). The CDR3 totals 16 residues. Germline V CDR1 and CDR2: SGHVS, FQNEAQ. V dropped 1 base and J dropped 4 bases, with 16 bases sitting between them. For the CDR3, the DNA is TGTGCCAGCAGCTTAGACTGGTTCGGTGGGGCAGAGACCCAGTACTTC. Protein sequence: CASSLDWFGGAETQYF. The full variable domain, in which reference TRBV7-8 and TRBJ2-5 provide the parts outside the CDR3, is GAGVSQSPRYKVAKRGQDVALRCDPISGHVSLFWYQQALGQGPEFLTYFQNEAQLDKSGLPSDRFFAERPEGSVSTLKIQRTQQEDSAVYLCASSLDWFGGAETQYFGPGTRLLVL.

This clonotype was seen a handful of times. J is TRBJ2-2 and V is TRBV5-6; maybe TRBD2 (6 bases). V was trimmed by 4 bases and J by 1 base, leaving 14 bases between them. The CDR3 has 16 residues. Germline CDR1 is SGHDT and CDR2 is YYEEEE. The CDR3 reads CASSDPGTQNTGELFF. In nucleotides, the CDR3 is TGTGCCAGCAGCGATCCCGGGACTCAGAACACCGGGGAGCTGTTTTTT.

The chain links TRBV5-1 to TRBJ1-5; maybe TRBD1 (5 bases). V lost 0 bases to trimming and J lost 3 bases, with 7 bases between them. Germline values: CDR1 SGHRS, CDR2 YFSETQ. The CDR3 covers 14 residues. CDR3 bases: TGCGCCAGCAGCTTGGAGGGGTACAATCAGCCCCAGCATTTT. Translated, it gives CASSLEGYNQPQHF.

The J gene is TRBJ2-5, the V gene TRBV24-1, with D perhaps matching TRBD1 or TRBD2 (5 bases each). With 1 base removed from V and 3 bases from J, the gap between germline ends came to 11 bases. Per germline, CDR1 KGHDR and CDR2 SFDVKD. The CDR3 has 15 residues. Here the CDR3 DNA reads TGTGCCACCAGTGATTTAGGGACCTCCAAAGAGACCCAGTACTTC. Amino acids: CATSDLGTSKETQYF.

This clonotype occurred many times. The CDR3 DNA reads as TGCGCCAGCAGCTTGGCCGGGGACACCACGTCTGAAGCTTTCTTT. Translation: CASSLAGDTTSEAFF. The chain couples TRBV5-1 to TRBJ1-1, with D maybe TRBD1 (6 bases). The V end lost 0 bases, the J end lost 6 bases, and 15 bases lay between the germline ends. The CDR3 consists of 15 residues. Germline CDR1 SGHRS, CDR2 YFSETQ.

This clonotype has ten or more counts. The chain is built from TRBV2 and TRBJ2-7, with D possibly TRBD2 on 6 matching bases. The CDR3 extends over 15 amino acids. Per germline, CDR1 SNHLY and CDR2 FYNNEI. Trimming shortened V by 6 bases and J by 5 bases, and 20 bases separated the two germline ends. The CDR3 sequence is CASRLWRDSPHEQYF. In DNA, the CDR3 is TGTGCCAGCAGGCTTTGGAGGGACTCCCCCCACGAGCAGTACTTC.

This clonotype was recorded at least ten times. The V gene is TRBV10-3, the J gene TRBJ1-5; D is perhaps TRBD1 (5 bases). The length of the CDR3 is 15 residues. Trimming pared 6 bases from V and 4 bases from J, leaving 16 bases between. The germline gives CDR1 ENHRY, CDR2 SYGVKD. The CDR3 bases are TGTGCCATCAGCCCAACCCCCGGGGGGAATCAGCCCCAGCATTTT. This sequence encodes CAISPTPGGNQPQHF.